This TCR beta chain was sequenced for a study of long-term antiretroviral therapy in people with HIV. Researchers report immunoSEQ v3.0 was run at survey level. Libraries were prepared by immunoSEQ multiplex PCR; TCRdb keeps only in-frame clonotypes and omits some of them. Of roughly 12,000 clones in the sample, approximately 82% were seen once. The CDR3 spans 15 residues. V shed 1 base and J shed 0 bases, with 7 bases lying between them. In germline, CDR1 is LNHDA, CDR2 SQIVND (reference sequence). In this sample, this clone turned up once. The TCR was taken from a man between 40 and 49 years old with HIV. Specimen: unsorted PBMCs, collected 1.2 years after starting antiretroviral therapy. V and J are TRBV19 and TRBJ2-4; the D is unclear. In DNA, the CDR3 is TGTGCCAGTAGTATAGGGAGAATAGCCAAAAACATTCAGTACTTC. Translation gives CASSIGRIAKNIQYF.